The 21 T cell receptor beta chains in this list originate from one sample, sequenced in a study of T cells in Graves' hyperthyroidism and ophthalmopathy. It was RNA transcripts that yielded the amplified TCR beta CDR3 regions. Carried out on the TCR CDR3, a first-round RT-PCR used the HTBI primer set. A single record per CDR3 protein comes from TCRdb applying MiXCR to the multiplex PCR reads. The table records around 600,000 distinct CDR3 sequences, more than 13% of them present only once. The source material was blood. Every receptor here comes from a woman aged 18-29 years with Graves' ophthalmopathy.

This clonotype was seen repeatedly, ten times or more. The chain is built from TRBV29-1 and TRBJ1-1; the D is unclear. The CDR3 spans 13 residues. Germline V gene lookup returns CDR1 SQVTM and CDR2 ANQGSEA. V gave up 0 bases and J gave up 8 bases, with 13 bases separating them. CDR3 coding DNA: TGCAGCGTTGAAGATCGACGGGCAAACGAAGCTTTCTTT. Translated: CSVEDRRANEAFF.

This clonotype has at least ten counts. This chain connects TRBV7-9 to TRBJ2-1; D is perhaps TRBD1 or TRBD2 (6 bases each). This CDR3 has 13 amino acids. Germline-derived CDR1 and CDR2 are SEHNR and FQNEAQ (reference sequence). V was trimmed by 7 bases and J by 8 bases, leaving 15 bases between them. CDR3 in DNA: TGTGCCAGCACCCTAAGGGGGGAGGATGAGCAGTTCTTC. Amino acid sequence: CASTLRGEDEQFF.

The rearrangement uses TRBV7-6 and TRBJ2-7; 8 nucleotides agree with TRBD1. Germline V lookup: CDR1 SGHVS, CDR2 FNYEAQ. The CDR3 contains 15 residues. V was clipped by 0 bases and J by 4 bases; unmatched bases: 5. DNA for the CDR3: TGTGCCAGCAGCTTAGCGTCAACAGGGGGGTACGAGCAGTACTTC. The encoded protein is CASSLASTGGYEQYF.

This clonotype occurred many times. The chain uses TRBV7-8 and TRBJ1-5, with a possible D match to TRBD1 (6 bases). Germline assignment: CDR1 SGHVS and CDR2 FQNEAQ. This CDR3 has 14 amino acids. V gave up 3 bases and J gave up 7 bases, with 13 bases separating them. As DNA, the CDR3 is TGTGCCAGCAGCTTTGGCAGGGGAGGACAGCCCCAGCATTTT. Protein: CASSFGRGGQPQHF.

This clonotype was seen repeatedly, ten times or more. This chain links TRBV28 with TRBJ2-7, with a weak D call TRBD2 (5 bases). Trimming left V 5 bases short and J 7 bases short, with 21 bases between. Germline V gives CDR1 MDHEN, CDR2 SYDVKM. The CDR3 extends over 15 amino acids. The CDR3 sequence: CASSLDGDSRGEQYF. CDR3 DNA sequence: TGTGCCAGCAGTCTTGACGGGGATTCAAGAGGGGAGCAGTACTTC.

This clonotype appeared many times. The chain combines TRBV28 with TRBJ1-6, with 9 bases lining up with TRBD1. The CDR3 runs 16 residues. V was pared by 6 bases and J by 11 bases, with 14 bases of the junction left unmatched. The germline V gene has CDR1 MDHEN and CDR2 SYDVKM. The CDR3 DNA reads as TGTGCCAGCAGAACCACCGGGACAGGGAGAGCTACACCCCTCCACTTT. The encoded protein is CASRTTGTGRATPLHF.

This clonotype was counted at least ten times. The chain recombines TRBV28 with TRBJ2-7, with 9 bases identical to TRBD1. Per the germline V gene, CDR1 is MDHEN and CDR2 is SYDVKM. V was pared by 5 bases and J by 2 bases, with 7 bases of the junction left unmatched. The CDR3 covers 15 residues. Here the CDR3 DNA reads TGTGCCAGCAGTCTACAGGGGGCAGGGGCCTACGAGCAGTACTTC. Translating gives CASSLQGAGAYEQYF. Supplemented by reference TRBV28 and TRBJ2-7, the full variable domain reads DVKVTQSSRYLVKRTGEKVFLECVQDMDHENMFWYRQDPGLGLRLIYFSYDVKMKEKGDIPEGYSVSREKKERFSLILESASTNQTSMYLCASSLQGAGAYEQYFGPGTRLTVT.

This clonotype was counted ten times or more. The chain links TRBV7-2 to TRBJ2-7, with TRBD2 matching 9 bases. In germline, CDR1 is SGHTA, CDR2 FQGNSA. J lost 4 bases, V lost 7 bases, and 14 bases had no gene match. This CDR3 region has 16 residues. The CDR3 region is CASIQLAGGDDYEQYF. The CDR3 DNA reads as TGTGCCAGCATCCAACTGGCGGGAGGGGATGATTACGAGCAGTACTTC. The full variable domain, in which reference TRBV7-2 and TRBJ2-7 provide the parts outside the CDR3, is GAGVSQSPSNKVTEKGKDVELRCDPISGHTALYWYRQSLGQGLEFLIYFQGNSAPDKSGLPSDRFSAERTGGSVSTLTIQRTQQEDSAVYLCASIQLAGGDDYEQYFGPGTRLTVT.

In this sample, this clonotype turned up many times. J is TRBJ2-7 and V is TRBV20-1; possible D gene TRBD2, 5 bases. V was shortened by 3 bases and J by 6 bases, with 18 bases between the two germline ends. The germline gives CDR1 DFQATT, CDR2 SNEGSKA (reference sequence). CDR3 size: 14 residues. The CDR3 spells CSASIAGLAAEQYF. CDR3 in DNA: TGCAGTGCTAGTATAGCAGGCCTAGCTGCCGAGCAGTACTTC.

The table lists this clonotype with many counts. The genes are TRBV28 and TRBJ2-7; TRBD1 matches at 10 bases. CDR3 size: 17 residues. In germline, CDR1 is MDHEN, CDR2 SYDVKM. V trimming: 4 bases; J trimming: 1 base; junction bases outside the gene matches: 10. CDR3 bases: TGTGCCAGCAGTTGGCCCCTCCGGGACAGGGGATCCTACGAGCAGTACTTC. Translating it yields CASSWPLRDRGSYEQYF.

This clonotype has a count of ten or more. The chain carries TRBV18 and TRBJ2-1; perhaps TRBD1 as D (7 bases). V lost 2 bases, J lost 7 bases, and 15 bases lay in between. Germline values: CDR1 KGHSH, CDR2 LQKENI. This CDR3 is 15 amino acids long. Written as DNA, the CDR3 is TGTGCCAGCTCACCAGCCAGGGGGGCACAAAATGAGCAGTTCTTC. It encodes CASSPARGAQNEQFF.

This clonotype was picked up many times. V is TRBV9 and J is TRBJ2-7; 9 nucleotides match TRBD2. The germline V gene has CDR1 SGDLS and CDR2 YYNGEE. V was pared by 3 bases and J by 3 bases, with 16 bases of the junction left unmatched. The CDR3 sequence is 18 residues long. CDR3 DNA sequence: TGTGCCAGCAGCGCGAGAGGCGGCGGGAGGGAAACGAGCTACGAGCAGTACTTC. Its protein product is CASSARGGGRETSYEQYF.

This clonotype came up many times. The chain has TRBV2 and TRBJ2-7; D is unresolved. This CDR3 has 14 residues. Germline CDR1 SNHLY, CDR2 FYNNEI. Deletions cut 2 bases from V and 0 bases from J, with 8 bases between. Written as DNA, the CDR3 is TGTGCCAGCAGTGAACGGTCGACCTCCTACGAGCAGTACTTC. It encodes CASSERSTSYEQYF.

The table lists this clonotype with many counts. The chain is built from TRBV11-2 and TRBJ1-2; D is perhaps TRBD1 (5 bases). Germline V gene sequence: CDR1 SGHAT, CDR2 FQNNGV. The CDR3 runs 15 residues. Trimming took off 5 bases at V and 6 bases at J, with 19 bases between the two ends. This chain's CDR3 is CASSPRRGSVDGYTF. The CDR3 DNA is TGTGCCAGCAGCCCCCGGAGGGGTTCGGTGGATGGCTACACCTTC.

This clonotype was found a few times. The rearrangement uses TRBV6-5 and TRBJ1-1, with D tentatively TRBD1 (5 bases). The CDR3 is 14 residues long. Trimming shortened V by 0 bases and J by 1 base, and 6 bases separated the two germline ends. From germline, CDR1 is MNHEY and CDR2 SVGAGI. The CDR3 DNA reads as TGTGCCAGCAGTTACTCGACAGCGAACACTGAAGCTTTCTTT. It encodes CASSYSTANTEAFF.

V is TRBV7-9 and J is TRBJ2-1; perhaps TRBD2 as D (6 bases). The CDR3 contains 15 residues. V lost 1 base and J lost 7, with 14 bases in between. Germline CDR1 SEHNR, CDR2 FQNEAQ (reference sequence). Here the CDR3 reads CASSLGPSETNEQFF. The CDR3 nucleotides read TGTGCCAGCAGCTTAGGGCCTAGCGAGACAAATGAGCAGTTCTTC.

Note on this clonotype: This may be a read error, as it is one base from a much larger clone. The CDR3 DNA reads as TGTGCCAGCAGCCAAGATCGGGGAGCGGGAGGGAACAATGAGCAGTACTTC. Its translation is CASSQDRGAGGNNEQYF. The chain joins TRBV3-1 to TRBJ2-1; 10 bases are shared with TRBD2. Gene TRBJ2-7 matches the end of the DNA better, so the J call may be wrong. Per the germline V gene, CDR1 is LGHDT and CDR2 is YNNKEL (reference sequence). CDR3 size: 17 residues.

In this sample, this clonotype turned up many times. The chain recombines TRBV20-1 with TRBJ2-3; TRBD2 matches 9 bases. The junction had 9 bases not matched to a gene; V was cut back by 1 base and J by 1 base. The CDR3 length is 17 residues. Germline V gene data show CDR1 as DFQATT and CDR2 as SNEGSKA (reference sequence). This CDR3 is CSARGLAEGWGTDTQYF. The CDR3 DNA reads TGCAGTGCTAGAGGACTAGCGGAGGGGTGGGGCACAGATACGCAGTATTTT.

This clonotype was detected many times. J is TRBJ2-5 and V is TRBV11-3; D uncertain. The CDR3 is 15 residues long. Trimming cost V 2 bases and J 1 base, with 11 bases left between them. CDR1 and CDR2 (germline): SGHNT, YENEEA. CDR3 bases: TGTGCCAGCAGCTTAAGAAAATGGGGCCAAGAGACCCAGTACTTC. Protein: CASSLRKWGQETQYF.

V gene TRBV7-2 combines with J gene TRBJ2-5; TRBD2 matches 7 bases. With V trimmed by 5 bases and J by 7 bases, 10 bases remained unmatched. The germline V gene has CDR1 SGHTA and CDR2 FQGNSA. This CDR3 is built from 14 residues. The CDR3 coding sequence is TGTGCCAGCAGCGCCCGACTAGCTCGGGGGACCCAGTACTTC. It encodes CASSARLARGTQYF.

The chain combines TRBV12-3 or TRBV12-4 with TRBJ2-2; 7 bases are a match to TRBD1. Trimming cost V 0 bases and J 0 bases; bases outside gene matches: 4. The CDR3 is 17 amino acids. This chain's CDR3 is CASSLAGQIANTGELFF. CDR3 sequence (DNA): TGTGCCAGCAGTTTAGCGGGACAGATCGCGAACACCGGGGAGCTGTTTTTT.